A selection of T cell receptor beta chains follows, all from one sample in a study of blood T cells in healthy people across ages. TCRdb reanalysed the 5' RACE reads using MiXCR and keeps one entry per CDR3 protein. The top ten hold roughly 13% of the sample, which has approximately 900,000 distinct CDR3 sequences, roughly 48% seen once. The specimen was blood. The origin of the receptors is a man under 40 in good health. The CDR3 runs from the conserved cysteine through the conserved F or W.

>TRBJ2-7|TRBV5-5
CASSLIPRTAANEQYF
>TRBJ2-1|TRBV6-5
CASGRAGLSNEQFF
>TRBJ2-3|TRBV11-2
CASSFNRVSDTQYF
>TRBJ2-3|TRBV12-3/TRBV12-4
CASSLAGLDTQYF
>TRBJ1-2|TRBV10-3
CAISGGPGRGYTF
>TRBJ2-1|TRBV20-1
CSAIVALAGGNEQFF
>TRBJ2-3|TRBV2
CASTPTDTQYF
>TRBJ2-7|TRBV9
CASSVYRDSTYEQYF
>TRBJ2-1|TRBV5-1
CASNRRGGEIDEQFF
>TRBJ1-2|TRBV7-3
CASSLIEGYGYTF
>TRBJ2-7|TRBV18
CASSHQQGAELYEQYF
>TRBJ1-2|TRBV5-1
CASSLAGQSYGYTF
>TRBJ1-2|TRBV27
CASSLKAGYGYTF
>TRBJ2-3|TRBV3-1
CASRPTGRSTDTQYF
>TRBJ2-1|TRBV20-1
CSAFHPSSYNEQFF
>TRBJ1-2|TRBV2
CASSVQGARGYTF
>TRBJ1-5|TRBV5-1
CASSSGTGRDQPQHF
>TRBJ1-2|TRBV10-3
CAIGSLPNYGYTF
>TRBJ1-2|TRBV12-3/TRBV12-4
CASKERRESGYTF
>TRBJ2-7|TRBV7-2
CASSGGTYEQYF
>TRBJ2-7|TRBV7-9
CASSLDQGLAYEQYF
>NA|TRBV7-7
CASSSARRLAGFRETQYF
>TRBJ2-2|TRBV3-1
CASSRDAGELFF
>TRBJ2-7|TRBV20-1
CSANGLGGSSYEQYF
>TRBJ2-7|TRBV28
CASNSGYEQYF
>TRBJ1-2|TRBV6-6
CASSDRGSGVNYGYTF